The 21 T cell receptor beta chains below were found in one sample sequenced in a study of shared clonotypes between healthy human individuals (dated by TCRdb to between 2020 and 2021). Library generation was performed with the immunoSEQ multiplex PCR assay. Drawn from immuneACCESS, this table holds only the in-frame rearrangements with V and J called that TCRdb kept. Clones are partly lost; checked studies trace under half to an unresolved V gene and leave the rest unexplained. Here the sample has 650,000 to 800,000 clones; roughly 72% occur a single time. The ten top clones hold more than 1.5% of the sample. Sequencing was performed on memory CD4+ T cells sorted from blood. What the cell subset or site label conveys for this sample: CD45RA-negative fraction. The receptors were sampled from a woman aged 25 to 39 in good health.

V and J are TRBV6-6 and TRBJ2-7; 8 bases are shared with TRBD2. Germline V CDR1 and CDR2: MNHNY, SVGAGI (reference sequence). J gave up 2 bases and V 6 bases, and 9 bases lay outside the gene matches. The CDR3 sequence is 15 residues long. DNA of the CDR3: TGTGCCAGCAGCCCCAGCGGGAGTGGCACCTACGAGCAGTACTTC. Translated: CASSPSGSGTYEQYF.

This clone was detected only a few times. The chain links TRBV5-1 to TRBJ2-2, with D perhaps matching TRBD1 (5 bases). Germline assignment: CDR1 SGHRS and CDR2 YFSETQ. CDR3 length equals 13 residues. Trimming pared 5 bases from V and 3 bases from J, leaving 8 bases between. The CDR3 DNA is TGCGCCAGCAGAGACAGTGACACCGGGGAGCTGTTTTTT. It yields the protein CASRDSDTGELFF.

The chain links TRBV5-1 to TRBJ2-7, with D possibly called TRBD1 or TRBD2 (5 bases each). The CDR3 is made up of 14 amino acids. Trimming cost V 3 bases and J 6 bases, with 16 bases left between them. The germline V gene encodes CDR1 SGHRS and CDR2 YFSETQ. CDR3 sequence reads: CASSSGRRGSEQYF. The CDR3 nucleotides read TGCGCCAGCAGCTCGGGACGCCGGGGCTCCGAGCAGTACTTC.

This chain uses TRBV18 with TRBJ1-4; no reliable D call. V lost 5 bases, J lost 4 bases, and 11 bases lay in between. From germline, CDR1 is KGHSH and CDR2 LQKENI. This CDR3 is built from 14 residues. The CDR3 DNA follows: TGTGCCAGCTCAGAAACACGAAATAATGAAAAACTGTTTTTT. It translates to CASSETRNNEKLFF.

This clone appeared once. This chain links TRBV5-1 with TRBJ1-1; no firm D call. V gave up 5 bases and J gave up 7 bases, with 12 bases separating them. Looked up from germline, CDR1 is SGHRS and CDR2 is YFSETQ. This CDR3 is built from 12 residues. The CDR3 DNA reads TGCGCCAGCAGTCGGACCGGGTATGAAGCTTTCTTT. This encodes CASSRTGYEAFF.

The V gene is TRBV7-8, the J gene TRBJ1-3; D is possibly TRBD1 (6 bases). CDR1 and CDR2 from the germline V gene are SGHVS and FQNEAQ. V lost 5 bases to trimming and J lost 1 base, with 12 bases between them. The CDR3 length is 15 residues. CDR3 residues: CASSPGTGSGNTIYF. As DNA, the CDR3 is TGTGCCAGCAGCCCAGGAACAGGGTCTGGAAACACCATATATTTT.

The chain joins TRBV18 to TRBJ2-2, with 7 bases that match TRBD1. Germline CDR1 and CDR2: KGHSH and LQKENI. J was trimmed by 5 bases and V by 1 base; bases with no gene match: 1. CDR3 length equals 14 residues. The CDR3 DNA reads TGTGCCAGCTCACCACAGGGGGCAACCGGGGAGCTGTTTTTT. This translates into CASSPQGATGELFF.

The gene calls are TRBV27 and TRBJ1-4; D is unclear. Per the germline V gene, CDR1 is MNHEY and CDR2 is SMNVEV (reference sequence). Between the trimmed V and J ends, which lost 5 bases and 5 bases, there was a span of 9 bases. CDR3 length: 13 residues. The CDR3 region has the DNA TGTGCCAGCAGTCGTCGCCCGAATGAAAAACTGTTTTTT. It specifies CASSRRPNEKLFF. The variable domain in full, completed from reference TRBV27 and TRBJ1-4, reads EAQVTQNPRYLITVTGKKLTVTCSQNMNHEYMSWYRQDPGLGLRQIYYSMNVEVTDKGDVPEGYKVSRKEKRNFPLILESPSPNQTSLYFCASSRRPNEKLFFGSGTQLSVL.

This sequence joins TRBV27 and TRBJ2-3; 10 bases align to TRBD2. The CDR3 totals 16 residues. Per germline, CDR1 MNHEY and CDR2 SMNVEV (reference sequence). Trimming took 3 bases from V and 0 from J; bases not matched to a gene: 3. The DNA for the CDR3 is TGTGCCAGCAGTTTCCGTAGCGGGAGGAGCACAGATACGCAGTATTTT. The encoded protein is CASSFRSGRSTDTQYF.

DNA for the CDR3: TGTGCCAGCAGCTACGGGACAGGGGCCGGGGAGCTGTTTTTT. This translates into CASSYGTGAGELFF. V is TRBV9 and J is TRBJ2-2; 10 positions agree with TRBD1. The length of the CDR3 is 14 residues. Trimming removed 4 bases from V and 6 bases from J; junction bases left unmatched: 3. Germline lookup yields CDR1 SGDLS and CDR2 YYNGEE. Full variable domain (remainder filled in from reference TRBV9 and TRBJ2-2): DSGVTQTPKHLITATGQRVTLRCSPRSGDLSVYWYQQSLDQGLQFLIQYYNGEERAKGNILERFSAQQFPDLHSELNLSSLELGDSALYFCASSYGTGAGELFFGEGSRLTVL.

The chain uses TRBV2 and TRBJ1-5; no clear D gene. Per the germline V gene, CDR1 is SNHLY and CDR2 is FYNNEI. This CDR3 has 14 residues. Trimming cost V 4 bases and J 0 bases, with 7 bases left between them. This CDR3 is CASSAPGSNQPQHF. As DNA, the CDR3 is TGTGCCAGCAGTGCACCGGGTAGCAATCAGCCCCAGCATTTT.

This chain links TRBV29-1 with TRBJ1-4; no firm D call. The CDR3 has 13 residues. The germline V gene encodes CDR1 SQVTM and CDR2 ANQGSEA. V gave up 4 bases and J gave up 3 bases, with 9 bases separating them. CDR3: CSVGRGSNEKLFF. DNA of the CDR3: TGCAGCGTTGGACGAGGGTCTAATGAAAAACTGTTTTTT.

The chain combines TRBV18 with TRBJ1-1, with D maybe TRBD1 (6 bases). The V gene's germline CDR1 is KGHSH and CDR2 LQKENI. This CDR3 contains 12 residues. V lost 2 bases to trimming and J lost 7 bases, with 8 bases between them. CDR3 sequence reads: CASSPGQNEAFF. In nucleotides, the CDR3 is TGTGCCAGCTCACCAGGACAGAATGAAGCTTTCTTT.

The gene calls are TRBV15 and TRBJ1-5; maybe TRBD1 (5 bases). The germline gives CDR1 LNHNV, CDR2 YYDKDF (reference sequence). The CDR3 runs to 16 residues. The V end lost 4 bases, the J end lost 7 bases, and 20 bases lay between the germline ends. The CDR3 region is CATSTEGAGAGQPQHF. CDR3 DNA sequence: TGTGCCACCAGCACGGAAGGGGCCGGAGCAGGGCAGCCCCAGCATTTT.

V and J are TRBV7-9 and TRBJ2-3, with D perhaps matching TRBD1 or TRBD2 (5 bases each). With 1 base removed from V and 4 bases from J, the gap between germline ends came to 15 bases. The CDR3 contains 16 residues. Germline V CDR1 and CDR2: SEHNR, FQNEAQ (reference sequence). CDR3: CASSLGVGTRSDTQYF. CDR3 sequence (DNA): TGTGCCAGCAGCTTAGGGGTAGGGACGAGGTCAGATACGCAGTATTTT.

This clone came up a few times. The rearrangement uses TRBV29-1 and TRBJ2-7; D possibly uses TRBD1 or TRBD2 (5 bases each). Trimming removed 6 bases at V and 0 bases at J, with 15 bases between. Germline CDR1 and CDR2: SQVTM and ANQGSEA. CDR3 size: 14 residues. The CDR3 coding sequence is TGCAGCGTCCTCCGGGGCGGCAGCTCCTACGAGCAGTACTTC. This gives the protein CSVLRGGSSYEQYF.

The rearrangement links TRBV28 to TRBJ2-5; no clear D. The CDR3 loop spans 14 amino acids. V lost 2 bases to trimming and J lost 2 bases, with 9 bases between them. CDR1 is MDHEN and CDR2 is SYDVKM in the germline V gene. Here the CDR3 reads CASSLIGTQETQYF. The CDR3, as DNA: TGTGCCAGCAGTTTAATCGGTACTCAAGAGACCCAGTACTTC.

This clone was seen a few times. The CDR3 loop reads CASSELWAGFGNTIYF. The CDR3 region has the DNA TGTGCCAGCAGTGAACTGTGGGCAGGCTTCGGAAACACCATATATTTT. The chain carries TRBV25-1 and TRBJ1-3; D is unclear. The CDR3 has 16 residues. V was clipped by 2 bases and J by 4 bases, with 15 bases between them. Germline assignment: CDR1 MGHDK and CDR2 SYGVNS.

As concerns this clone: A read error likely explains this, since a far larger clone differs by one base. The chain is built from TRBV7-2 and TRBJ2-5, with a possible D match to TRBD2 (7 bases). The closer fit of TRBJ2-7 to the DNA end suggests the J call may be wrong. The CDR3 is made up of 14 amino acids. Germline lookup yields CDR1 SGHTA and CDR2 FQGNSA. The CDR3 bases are TGTGCCAGCAGCTTCCAGCGGGACACCTACGAGCAGTACTTC. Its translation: CASSFQRDTYEQYF.

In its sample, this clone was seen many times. CDR3 coding DNA: TGTGCCAGCAGGCAACTCAACCTAGATACGCAGTATTTT. Translated: CASRQLNLDTQYF. The chain carries TRBV7-8 and TRBJ2-3; the D is unclear. The V end was cut by 6 bases, the J end by 5 bases, with 12 bases between. The length of the CDR3 is 13 residues. Germline CDR1 and CDR2: SGHVS and FQNEAQ.

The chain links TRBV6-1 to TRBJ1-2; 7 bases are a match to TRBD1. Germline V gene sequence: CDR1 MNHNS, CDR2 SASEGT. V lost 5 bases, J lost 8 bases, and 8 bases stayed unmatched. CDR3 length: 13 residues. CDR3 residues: CASSQDRSRGYTF. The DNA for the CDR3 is TGTGCCAGCAGTCAGGACAGGTCTCGCGGCTACACCTTC.